The following is a TCR beta chain sequence with its context. The sample originates from a study of shared clonotypes between healthy human individuals. Data came from immunoSEQ multiplex PCR; TCRdb stores just in-frame clones and leaves some out. The table has hundreds of thousands of clones, about two thirds seen once. Trimming left V 6 bases short and J 6 bases short, with 18 bases between. Germline V gene sequence: CDR1 MNHEY, CDR2 SVGAGI. The CDR3 length is 15 residues. This clonotype was sampled from a woman under 40 in good health. This chain links TRBV6-5 with TRBJ1-5; possibly TRBD1 for D (5 bases). The specimen was memory CD4+ T cells sorted from blood. Regarding subset: CD45RA-negative fraction. The CDR3 sequence: CASRARQGWTQPQHF. The CDR3 nucleotides are TGTGCCAGCAGGGCCCGCCAGGGCTGGACTCAGCCCCAGCATTTT.